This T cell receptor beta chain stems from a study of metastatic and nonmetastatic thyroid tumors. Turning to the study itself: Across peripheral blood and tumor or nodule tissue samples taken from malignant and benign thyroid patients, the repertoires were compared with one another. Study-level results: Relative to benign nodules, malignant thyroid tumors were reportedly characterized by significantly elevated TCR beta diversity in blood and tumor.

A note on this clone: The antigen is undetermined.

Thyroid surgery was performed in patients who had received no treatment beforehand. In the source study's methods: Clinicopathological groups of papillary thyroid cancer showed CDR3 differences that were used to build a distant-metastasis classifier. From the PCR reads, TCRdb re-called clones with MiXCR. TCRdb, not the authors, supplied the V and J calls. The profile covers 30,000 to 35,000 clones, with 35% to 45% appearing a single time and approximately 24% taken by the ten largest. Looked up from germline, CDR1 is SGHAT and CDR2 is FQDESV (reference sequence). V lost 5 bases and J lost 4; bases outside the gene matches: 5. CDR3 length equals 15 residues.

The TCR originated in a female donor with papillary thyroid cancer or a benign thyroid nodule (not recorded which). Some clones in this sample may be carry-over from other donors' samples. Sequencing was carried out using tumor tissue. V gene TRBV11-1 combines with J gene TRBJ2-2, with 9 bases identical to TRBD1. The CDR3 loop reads CASSPSDRGTGELFF. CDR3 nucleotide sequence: TGTGCCAGCAGCCCCTCGGACAGGGGCACCGGGGAGCTGTTTTTT.